This entry describes one T cell receptor (beta chain). What antigen it recognizes has not been identified. There are no base qualities to consult, and no much larger clone falls within one base. The immunoSEQ Assay was used to sequence TCRbeta CDR3 regions. After extraction, genomic DNA underwent amplification by bias-controlled multiplex PCR, followed by high-throughput sequencing. Per the source publication's procedure: Collapsing and filtering of sequences were performed to quantify the absolute abundance of each unique TCRbeta CDR3 region. T cell fraction was estimated by normalizing TCRbeta template counts to usable DNA, with usable DNA measured through amplification of reference genes found in all nucleated cells. Repertoire TCRs were annotated as SARS-CoV-2-specific when V gene, CDR3 amino acid sequence and J gene were exactly matched to a known reactive TCR set. The reference SARS-CoV-2 TCR set was derived from MIRA and filtered for enrichment in COVID-19-positive ImmuneCODE repertoires, a step that removed public or cross-reactive TCRs. Using the MIRA antigens, annotated TCRs were further analysed by specific ORF or by position within an ORF. Depth was the summed frequency of annotated unique rearrangements, while breadth was defined as annotated unique rearrangements over total unique productive rearrangements. TCR breadth was compared between groups using two-sided Wilcoxon rank-sum tests. TCRdb limited this immuneACCESS table to in-frame rearrangements with V and J called. A share of clones is missing; checked studies link under half to unresolved V genes, and the rest is unexplained. That table gives V, J and clone size, and the DNA gave D and trimming. The sample table lists around 420,000 clones, approximately 87% of them with a count of one. The top ten clones comprise approximately 4% of the sample.

Trimming removed 10 bases from V and 1 base from J, leaving 9 bases between the germline ends. Its CDR3 holds 12 amino acids, cysteine through phenylalanine. This entry keeps only the CDR3 DNA: 36 bases, framed from base 1. In the paper's terms, the treatment or condition label means: around 19 received Ad26.COV2.S at low or high dose, single or two shots; roughly five received placebo; per-sample allocation not given. For vaccine and placebo recipients, the sequenced repertoires came from samples collected on day 63 after the first injection. In Cohort 1b, 25 adults aged 18-55 years were enrolled at a single site in Boston, USA, between 29 July and 7 August 2020. Ad26.COV2.S was a replication-incompetent adenovirus type 26 vector expressing a prefusion-stabilized SARS-CoV-2 spike protein from the original Wuhan strain. These data are taken from a study of Ad26.COV2.S vaccination and SARS-CoV-2 variants (dated by TCRdb to about 2021). Looking at the study overall: Vaccine-arm donors came from COV1001, a multicentre, randomized, double-blind, placebo-controlled phase I-IIa trial of Ad26.COV2.S in healthy adults. Ad26.COV2.S was given intramuscularly at 5x10^10 or 1x10^11 viral particles, as a single shot or as two shots 56 days apart. TCRbeta repertoire sequencing served as the tool for gauging how specific and how broad the SARS-CoV-2-reactive T cell receptors were following Ad26.COV2.S vaccination. A total of about 30 samples were included in the TCR-sequenced set, comprising around 20 Ad26.COV2.S vaccine recipients, 5 placebo recipients and 8 SARS-CoV-2 convalescent individuals. Trial participants were randomized into five groups of five: low-dose or high-dose Ad26.COV2.S given once or twice, or placebo on both occasions. Blinding of investigators to trial group allocation was maintained during experiments and outcome assessment.

The study at large found these results: Comparing responses between vaccine doses or regimens was not something the study was powered to do. Vaccine and placebo recipients had similar non-spike TCR breadth, a finding consistent with the vaccine containing only spike. The authors noted that total T cell responses may have been underestimated by the TCR breadth and depth analyses. Spike-specific TCR breadth was higher in Ad26.COV2.S recipients than in placebo recipients (P = 0.0014). After vaccination, substantial breadth of spike-specific CD8+ and CD4+ T cell responses was reported.

The V gene is TRBV12-3 or TRBV12-4 and the J gene is TRBJ2-3; the D gene could be TRBD1 or TRBD2, each one agreeing over 5 bases. Sequences were derived from peripheral blood, sampled in a trial of Ad26.COV2.S vaccine versus placebo. This sequence originates from a person aged 18 to 65 who received the Ad26.COV2.S COVID-19 vaccine or a placebo. The DNA sequence is given as TGTGCCACGGGACCTGGCACAGATACGCAGTATTTT. The translation is CATGPGTDTQYF.